The subject of this entry is one TCR beta chain. This clone's antigen is unknown. No much larger clone exists at a distance of one base, and base qualities are not known. The sample originates from a study of T-cell memory formation after mild COVID-19 listed by TCRdb under 2021. Describing the broader study: TCR sequence clusters from the two donors were found to be largely donor specific. T-cell clones expanding and contracting after mild COVID-19 in two donors were tracked by longitudinal TCRalpha and TCRbeta repertoire sequencing. The cohort was made up of two young adult volunteers, one female and one male, who were previously healthy. The study at large found these results: Some responding clones were found in pre-infection memory, which suggests that pre-existing cross-reactive memory T cells took part in the SARS-CoV-2 response. Contracting CD4+ clones were located mainly in the CM and EM memory subsets, whereas CD8+ clones were found to be enriched in EMRA. Balanced CD4/CD8 phenotypes were observed for clones contracting from day 15 to 85, whereas a bias towards CD4+ was observed for a second wave of clones expanding from day 15 to 37. The study covered only two mild cases, and larger cohorts including severe cases with pre-infection samples were considered necessary. SARS-CoV-2 specificity of the second-wave clones peaking on day 37 was not confirmed.

Data came from an Illumina NovaSeq 6000. TCRalpha and TCRbeta cDNA libraries were constructed by 5'RACE with constant-segment primers, with sample barcodes and unique molecular identifiers being introduced. Trizol reagent was used to extract RNA from every sample. The libraries were amplified in two PCR steps, and the second step added a second sample barcode and Illumina TruSeq adapters. Sequencing of libraries was performed on an Illumina NovaSeq with 2 x 150 bp paired-end reads. Processing in the source paper ran as follows. With migec v1.2.7, reads were demultiplexed and then collapsed into UMI-guided consensus sequences. Using mixcr v2.1.11, the UMI consensuses were aligned to TRA and TRB V and J templates and assembled into clonotypes. A clonotype was counted as expanded or contracted only if both edgeR and NoisET called the change significant, with noise models trained on biological replicates. For edgeR calls, the cutoffs were a false discovery rate-adjusted p below 0.01 and a log2 fold-change threshold of 1. As an exploratory analysis of dynamics, max-normalized trajectories of the 1000 most abundant clonotypes were examined by PCA with hierarchical clustering. Separately sequenced CD4+ and CD8+ repertoires were used to assign a CD4 or CD8 phenotype to each responding clone. Using fastp trimming at Q25 and MiXCR clonotype assembly, TCRdb reanalyzed the public sequencing data and kept in-frame beta chains. Under each unique CDR3 protein, matching rows form one entry showing the most common genes and DNA. The V and J calls, along with clone size, are taken from TCRdb and not from the paper's own processing. Present in this sample are some 160,000 distinct CDR3 sequences, 31% of which were seen just once. Around 12% of the sample goes to the ten largest clones.

PBMCs were isolated by Ficoll-Paque density gradient centrifugation. The sequenced material came from PBMCs or a T cell subset sorted from them (not recorded which). The receptor was isolated from an adult woman who had mild COVID-19 (a few samples of this study predate the infection). The sample titles of this study are shuffled in the database, so cell type and time point are left out; the donor was told from shared clones.

The nucleotides are TGTGCCAGCAGTAACGGGGGCCTCTATGGCTACACCTTC. Translated, it gives CASSNGGLYGYTF. The chain is made from TRBV28 and TRBJ1-2, and the D gene may be TRBD1, 6 bases matching. The CDR3 covers 13 residues, taking in both the cysteine and the phenylalanine. The only DNA kept is the CDR3, 39 bases in frame from the first base. The trim is 5 bases for V and 4 bases for J, with a gap of 11 bases between the germline ends. CDR1 and CDR2 (MDHEN, SYDVKM) derive from the germline V gene.